The 19 T cell receptor beta chains presented below share a single source sample, sequenced in a study of blood T cell repertoires in COVID-19. Produced via immunoSEQ multiplex PCR; TCRdb's table is partial and in-frame only. The sample shows about 24,000 clones, approximately 86% of them seen only once. The specimen sequenced was peripheral blood. The receptors were gathered from a man aged 50-59 years with active COVID-19.

The J gene is TRBJ1-1, the V gene TRBV29-1; 7 nucleotides agree with TRBD1. Germline CDR1 SQVTM, CDR2 ANQGSEA. J lost 4 bases, V lost 6 bases, and 8 bases had no gene match. The CDR3 is 13 amino acids. CDR3 DNA sequence: TGCAGCGTAGTACAGGGGATGGGCACTGAAGCTTTCTTT. Translating gives CSVVQGMGTEAFF.

This clone was observed once. The same CDR3 is also encoded by other DNA sequences in this sample. J is TRBJ1-2 and V is TRBV29-1, with D possibly TRBD1 on 6 matching bases. Germline V gene sequence: CDR1 SQVTM, CDR2 ANQGSEA. The length of the CDR3 is 11 residues. V lost 6 bases and J lost 4, with 9 bases in between. CDR3 in DNA: TGCAGCGTGGGGGCGGGCTATGGCTACACCTTC. Translating gives CSVGAGYGYTF.

J is TRBJ2-7 and V is TRBV7-9; D gene unclear. V lost 4 bases and J 7 bases, leaving 8 bases between the germline ends. Germline-derived CDR1 and CDR2 are SEHNR and FQNEAQ (reference sequence). The CDR3 runs to 11 residues. The CDR3 sequence is CASSSFEEQYF. The DNA for the CDR3 is TGTGCCAGCAGCTCGTTCGAGGAGCAGTACTTC. Looking up the rest from reference TRBV7-9 and TRBJ2-7 gives the full variable domain: DTGVSQNPRHKITKRGQNVTFRCDPISEHNRLYWYRQTLGQGPEFLTYFQNEAQLEKSRLLSDRFSAERPKGSFSTLEIQRTEQGDSAMYLCASSSFEEQYFGPGTRLTVT.

The V call is TRBV6-2 or TRBV6-3, the J call TRBJ2-7, with 8 bases lining up with TRBD1. Losses at the gene ends were 2 bases for V and 3 bases for J; bases not matched to a gene: 9. Germline V lookup: CDR1 MNHEY, CDR2 SVGEGT. The CDR3 spans 16 residues. The CDR3 spells CASSYGGQGSFYEQYF. CDR3 bases: TGTGCCAGCAGTTACGGTGGACAGGGTTCCTTCTACGAGCAGTACTTC.

This clone was seen only once. The genes are TRBV3-1 (or the pseudogene TRBV3-2) and TRBJ1-6; no firm D call. This CDR3 has 13 amino acids. V was pared by 6 bases and J by 7 bases, with 10 bases between. Germline-derived CDR1 and CDR2 are LGHDT and YNNKEL (reference sequence). CDR3 sequence reads: CASSQFTNSPLHF. The CDR3 DNA reads TGTGCCAGCAGTCAGTTTACAAATTCACCCCTCCACTTT.

This clone was found a few times. The chain employs TRBV30 and TRBJ2-7; 10 nucleotides match TRBD1. This CDR3 spans 14 amino acids. With 0 bases clipped from V and 4 bases from J, the junction kept 3 bases outside the gene matches. CDR1 is GTSNPN and CDR2 is SVGIG in the germline V gene (reference sequence). The CDR3 reads CAWSVGQGPYEQYF. The CDR3 region has the DNA TGTGCCTGGAGTGTGGGACAGGGGCCTTACGAGCAGTACTTC.

The chain is built from TRBV3-1 (or the pseudogene TRBV3-2) and TRBJ1-2; 11 nucleotides match TRBD1. Germline CDR1 LGHDT, CDR2 YNNKEL (reference sequence). J was trimmed by 5 bases and V by 3 bases; bases with no gene match: 2. The CDR3 totals 14 residues. CDR3 sequence: CASSQGTGGYGYTF. The CDR3 coding sequence is TGTGCCAGCAGCCAGGGGACAGGGGGTTATGGCTACACCTTC.

The V gene is TRBV7-2, the J gene TRBJ2-7; TRBD2 agrees at 9 bases. This CDR3 has 16 amino acids. Germline lookup yields CDR1 SGHTA and CDR2 FQGNSA. V lost 2 bases, J lost 2 bases, and 7 bases stayed unmatched. CDR3 bases: TGTGCCAGCAGCTTAAGCGGGGGGATACGAACCTACGAGCAGTACTTC. Protein product: CASSLSGGIRTYEQYF.

The J gene is TRBJ2-1, the V gene TRBV18, with TRBD1 identical over 7 bases. Trimming at V came to 2 bases and at J to 0 bases, leaving 4 bases not matched to a gene. Germline V lookup: CDR1 KGHSH, CDR2 LQKENI. The CDR3 runs 16 residues. This chain's CDR3 is CASSPSGGSSYNEQFF. The CDR3 nucleotides are TGTGCCAGCTCACCATCAGGGGGTAGCTCCTACAATGAGCAGTTCTTC.

The rearrangement joins TRBV19 to TRBJ1-1, with a tentative D call TRBD1 (5 bases). CDR3 length equals 15 residues. Trimming cost V 6 bases and J 7 bases, with 21 bases left between them. In germline, CDR1 is LNHDA, CDR2 SQIVND (reference sequence). For the CDR3, the DNA is TGTGCCAGTAGCGCCGAGGACACCGGGAGAGATGAAGCTTTCTTT. It codes for CASSAEDTGRDEAFF.

The chain joins TRBV18 to TRBJ2-7; maybe TRBD1 (6 bases). Germline V gene lookup returns CDR1 KGHSH and CDR2 LQKENI. The CDR3 sequence is 16 residues long. Trimming stripped 6 bases from V and 2 bases from J, with 20 bases between. This chain's CDR3 is CASSQGPGRGPYEQYF. The CDR3 coding sequence is TGTGCCAGCTCTCAGGGGCCGGGACGCGGGCCCTACGAGCAGTACTTC.

The gene calls are TRBV5-8 and TRBJ1-6; D is ambiguous. V lost 1 base to trimming and J lost 5 bases, with 10 bases between them. Germline lookup yields CDR1 SGHTS and CDR2 YDEGEE. The CDR3 has 15 amino acids. The CDR3 spells CASSLLKQNNSPLHF. As DNA, the CDR3 is TGTGCCAGCAGCTTGTTAAAACAGAATAATTCACCCCTCCACTTT.

The V and J genes are TRBV5-6 and TRBJ1-5; 8 nucleotides align to TRBD1. The CDR3 runs 14 residues. The germline CDR1 and CDR2 sequences are SGHDT and YYEEEE. V was pared by 3 bases and J by 7 bases, with 6 bases of the junction left unmatched. The CDR3 loop reads CASSSDREGQPQHF. DNA of the CDR3: TGTGCCAGCAGCTCGGACAGGGAGGGCCAGCCCCAGCATTTT.

The chain uses TRBV5-1 and TRBJ1-5; no definite D call. The V gene lost 1 base and the J gene lost 8 bases, with 19 bases spanning the gap. The CDR3 covers 16 residues. Per the germline V gene, CDR1 is SGHRS and CDR2 is YFSETQ. The CDR3 is CASSLLPGVMLEPQHF. The CDR3 DNA reads as TGCGCCAGCAGCTTGTTACCGGGAGTCATGTTGGAGCCCCAGCATTTT. The complete variable domain, with remaining parts taken from reference TRBV5-1 and TRBJ1-5, reads KAGVTQTPRYLIKTRGQQVTLSCSPISGHRSVSWYQQTPGQGLQFLFEYFSETQRNKGNFPGRFSGRQFSNSRSEMNVSTLELGDSALYLCASSLLPGVMLEPQHFGDGTRLSIL.

J is TRBJ2-7 and V is TRBV6-5; D is possibly TRBD1 (5 bases). The germline gives CDR1 MNHEY, CDR2 SVGAGI. The length of the CDR3 is 15 residues. V was trimmed by 0 bases and J by 2 bases, leaving 11 bases between them. CDR3 sequence (DNA): TGTGCCAGCAGTTACTCGAGTCAGGGCCCCTACGAGCAGTACTTC. As protein: CASSYSSQGPYEQYF.

V usage is TRBV15 and J usage is TRBJ1-1; 7 bases fit TRBD1. The ends lost 4 bases at V and 0 bases at J; junction bases unmatched: 2. The CDR3 has 14 amino acids. The germline V gene encodes CDR1 LNHNV and CDR2 YYDKDF (reference sequence). The CDR3 bases are TGTGCCACCAGCACAGGGACAGTGAACACTGAAGCTTTCTTT. Translating it yields CATSTGTVNTEAFF. The entire variable domain, with the rest obtained from reference TRBV15 and TRBJ1-1, is as follows: DAMVIQNPRYQVTQFGKPVTLSCSQTLNHNVMYWYQQKSSQAPKLLFHYYDKDFNNEADTPDNFQSRRPNTSFCFLDIRSPGLGDTAMYLCATSTGTVNTEAFFGQGTRLTVV.

The sample holds a few counts of this clone. The CDR3 loop is CASSIFGMHEQYF. The CDR3, as DNA: TGTGCCAGCAGCATTTTCGGGATGCACGAGCAGTACTTC. The chain employs TRBV21-1 and TRBJ2-7; the DNA was not used to check the table's D call, TRBD2. TRBV21-1 is designated a pseudogene. The CDR3 covers 13 residues.

The chain is built from TRBV4-2 and TRBJ2-2, with D tentatively TRBD2 (5 bases). In germline, CDR1 is LGHNA, CDR2 YNFKEQ. V lost 0 bases and J lost 1, with 9 bases in between. This CDR3 spans 16 amino acids. Here the CDR3 DNA reads TGTGCCAGCAGCCAAGACCCCGGGGTGAACACCGGGGAGCTGTTTTTT. Protein: CASSQDPGVNTGELFF.

This chain uses TRBV9 with TRBJ1-2; no definite D call. The CDR3 is made up of 14 amino acids. Germline-derived CDR1 and CDR2 are SGDLS and YYNGEE. V gave up 0 bases and J gave up 3 bases, with 9 bases separating them. CDR3 in DNA: TGTGCCAGCAGCGTAGGTACCAACTACTATGGCTACACCTTC. This codes for CASSVGTNYYGYTF. Variable domain in full (rest from reference TRBV9 and TRBJ1-2): DSGVTQTPKHLITATGQRVTLRCSPRSGDLSVYWYQQSLDQGLQFLIQYYNGEERAKGNILERFSAQQFPDLHSELNLSSLELGDSALYFCASSVGTNYYGYTFGSGTRLTVV.